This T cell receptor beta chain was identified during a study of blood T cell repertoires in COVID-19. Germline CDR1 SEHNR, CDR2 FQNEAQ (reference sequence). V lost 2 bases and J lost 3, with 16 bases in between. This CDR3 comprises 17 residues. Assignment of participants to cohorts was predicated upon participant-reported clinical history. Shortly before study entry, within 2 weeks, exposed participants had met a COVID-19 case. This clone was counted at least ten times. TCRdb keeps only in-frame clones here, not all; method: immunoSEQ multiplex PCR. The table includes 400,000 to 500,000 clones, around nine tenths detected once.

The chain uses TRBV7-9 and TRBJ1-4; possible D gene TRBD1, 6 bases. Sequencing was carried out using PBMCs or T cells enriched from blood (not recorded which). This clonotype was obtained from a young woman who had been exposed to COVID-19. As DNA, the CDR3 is TGTGCCAGCAGCTTACCAAATAACAGGGCGCCTAATGAAAAACTGTTTTTT. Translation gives CASSLPNNRAPNEKLFF.